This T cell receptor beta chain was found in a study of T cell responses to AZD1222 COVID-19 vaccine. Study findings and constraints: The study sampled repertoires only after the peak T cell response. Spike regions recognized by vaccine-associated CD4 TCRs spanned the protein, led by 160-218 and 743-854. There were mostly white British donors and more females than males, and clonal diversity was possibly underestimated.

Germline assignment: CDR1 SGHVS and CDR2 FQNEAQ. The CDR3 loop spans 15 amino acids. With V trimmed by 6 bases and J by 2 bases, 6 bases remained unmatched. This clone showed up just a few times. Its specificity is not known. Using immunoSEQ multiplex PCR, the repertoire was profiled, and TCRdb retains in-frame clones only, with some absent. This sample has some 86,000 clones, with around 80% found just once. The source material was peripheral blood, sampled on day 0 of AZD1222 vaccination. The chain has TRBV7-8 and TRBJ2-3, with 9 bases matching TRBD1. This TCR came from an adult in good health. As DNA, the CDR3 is TGTGCCAGCAGTCATAGACAGGGGGTCACAGATACGCAGTATTTT. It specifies CASSHRQGVTDTQYF.